The 20 T cell receptor beta chains listed next were all sequenced from one sample in a study of cytomegalovirus exposure and HLA in healthy donors. PCR employed 60 Vbeta and 13 Jbeta primers. The table came from immunoSEQ multiplex PCR; TCRdb's copy has only in-frame clones and leaves some out. This table holds roughly 59,000 clones, around 68% found once. The sequenced sample was PBMCs. These receptors came from a man aged 40-50 years in good health and CMV-seropositive.

The chain recombines TRBV7-2 with TRBJ2-5; 11 bases line up with TRBD1. The CDR3 contains 14 residues. Per the germline V gene, CDR1 is SGHTA and CDR2 is FQGNSA. Losses at the gene ends were 4 bases for V and 6 bases for J; bases not matched to a gene: 4. CDR3 in amino acids: CASSSGTGGQTQYF. Here the CDR3 DNA reads TGTGCCAGCAGCTCAGGGACAGGGGGGCAGACCCAGTACTTC.

The genes are TRBV11-3 and TRBJ2-7; no clear D gene. This CDR3 spans 15 amino acids. V gave up 0 bases and J gave up 3 bases, with 12 bases separating them. From germline, CDR1 is SGHNT and CDR2 YENEEA. The CDR3 sequence: CASSLDNDILYEQYF. CDR3 coding DNA: TGTGCCAGCAGCTTAGATAACGACATCCTCTACGAGCAGTACTTC. Using reference TRBV11-3 and TRBJ2-7 for the parts outside the CDR3, the full variable domain is EAGVVQSPRYKIIEKKQPVAFWCNPISGHNTLYWYLQNLGQGPELLIRYENEEAVDDSQLPKDRFSAERLKGVDSTLKIQPAELGDSAVYLCASSLDNDILYEQYFGPGTRLTVT.

This clone was observed once. The rearrangement uses TRBV4-1 and TRBJ1-1; D not certain. Trimming left V 1 base short and J 1 base short, with 16 bases between. The germline CDR1 and CDR2 sequences are MGHRA and YSYEKL. CDR3 length equals 17 residues. For the CDR3, the DNA is TGCGCCAGCAGCCAAGCCCCCGGGTTTGGGAGGAACACTGAAGCTTTCTTT. It codes for CASSQAPGFGRNTEAFF.

The chain joins TRBV30 to TRBJ2-7; 9 bases are shared with TRBD1. J gave up 4 bases and V 4 bases, and 14 bases lay outside the gene matches. Germline CDR1 GTSNPN, CDR2 SVGIG (reference sequence). This CDR3 is built from 16 residues. CDR3 sequence (DNA): TGTGCCTGGACCCCAAAACCCGGGACAGGGTTTTACGAGCAGTACTTC. The encoded protein is CAWTPKPGTGFYEQYF.

This chain uses TRBV7-6 with TRBJ2-5; 8 bases are a match to TRBD1. The germline V gene encodes CDR1 SGHVS and CDR2 FNYEAQ. CDR3 length: 14 residues. Losses at the gene ends were 4 bases for V and 4 bases for J; bases not matched to a gene: 5. The CDR3 DNA is TGTGCCAGCAGCTCCCGACAGGGGACAGAGACCCAGTACTTC. It specifies CASSSRQGTETQYF.

This clone was seen only a few times. The chain joins TRBV4-1 to TRBJ2-3; 14 bases match TRBD2. The CDR3 is made up of 17 amino acids. CDR1 and CDR2 from the germline V gene are MGHRA and YSYEKL. Losses at the gene ends were 1 base for V and 5 bases for J; bases not matched to a gene: 5. This CDR3 reads CASSQGLAGGPVDTQYF. CDR3 coding DNA: TGCGCCAGCAGCCAAGGACTAGCGGGAGGGCCGGTAGATACGCAGTATTTT.

The CDR3 loop is CASSLGAQPQHF. The CDR3 coding sequence is TGTGCCAGCAGCTTAGGGGCTCAGCCCCAGCATTTT. This chain links TRBV13 with TRBJ1-5; no reliable D call. CDR1 and CDR2 (germline): PRHDT, FYEKMQ (reference sequence). This CDR3 spans 12 amino acids. V lost 0 bases and J lost 6, with 3 bases in between.

The rearrangement uses TRBV6-1 and TRBJ2-1; 7 bases agree with TRBD1. The CDR3 is 15 amino acids. Germline V gene data show CDR1 as MNHNS and CDR2 as SASEGT. Unmatched junction bases numbered 6, after V lost 0 bases and J lost 7 bases. DNA of the CDR3: TGTGCCAGCAGTGAAGCTAGACAGGGAAGAAATGAGCAGTTCTTC. This sequence encodes CASSEARQGRNEQFF.

J is TRBJ2-1 and V is TRBV4-1; 10 bases map to TRBD2. This CDR3 has 17 residues. Germline trimming cut 1 base from V and 3 bases from J; bases unmatched to any gene: 6. The germline V gene has CDR1 MGHRA and CDR2 YSYEKL. The DNA of the CDR3 is TGCGCCAGCAGCCAAGTGCAGCGGGAGGGCCTCTACAATGAGCAGTTCTTC. Translated: CASSQVQREGLYNEQFF.

The CDR3 region is CASSRLGLAGYEQYF. The CDR3 DNA follows: TGTGCCAGCAGTCGACTAGGACTAGCGGGGTACGAGCAGTACTTC. This rearrangement joins TRBV6-4 to TRBJ2-7; 12 nucleotides line up with TRBD2. The germline gives CDR1 MRHNA, CDR2 SNTAGT. The V segment lost 5 bases and the J segment 4 bases; nucleotides outside the gene matches: 6. The CDR3 is 15 residues long.

This clone was counted between two and nine times. The chain couples TRBV9 to TRBJ2-1; 10 nucleotides agree with TRBD1. The J segment lost 1 base and the V segment lost 0 bases, leaving 10 bases of the junction unmatched. The CDR3 loop spans 19 amino acids. The V gene's germline CDR1 is SGDLS and CDR2 YYNGEE. The CDR3 bases are TGTGCCAGCAGCGTAGCCGGGGGGACAGGGGACACTTCCTACAATGAGCAGTTCTTC. It encodes CASSVAGGTGDTSYNEQFF.

The chain couples TRBV5-4 to TRBJ2-1; 8 nucleotides match TRBD2. Germline trimming cut 2 bases from V and 15 bases from J; bases unmatched to any gene: 7. This CDR3 has 12 amino acids. Per the germline V gene, CDR1 is SGHNT and CDR2 is YYREEE (reference sequence). The CDR3 protein is CASSFDTGTRFF. CDR3 in DNA: TGTGCCAGCAGCTTTGACACCGGGACTAGGTTCTTC.

The chain combines TRBV5-1 with TRBJ1-1, with D hard to call. Trimming removed 0 bases from V and 2 bases from J, with 8 bases in between. The CDR3 is made up of 14 amino acids. Germline lookup yields CDR1 SGHRS and CDR2 YFSETQ. CDR3 amino acids: CASSLGDTNTEAFF. The CDR3 region has the DNA TGCGCCAGCAGCTTGGGAGACACAAACACTGAAGCTTTCTTT.

This clone was detected a few times. As DNA, the CDR3 is TGTGCCAGCAGCTTCGAGTCCGAGCAGTACTTC. Translating gives CASSFESEQYF. This chain connects TRBV11-2 to TRBJ2-7, with D hard to call. Trimming stripped 3 bases from V and 6 bases from J, with 6 bases between. This CDR3 contains 11 residues. Looked up from germline, CDR1 is SGHAT and CDR2 is FQNNGV.

The V and J genes are TRBV30 and TRBJ1-3, with 7 bases identical to TRBD1. The V and J ends lost 0 bases and 6 bases, in that order; junction bases with no gene match: 5. Germline CDR1 reads GTSNPN; CDR2 reads SVGIG (reference sequence). This CDR3 is built from 14 residues. This CDR3 is CAWSVAGGVNTIYF. Here the CDR3 DNA reads TGTGCCTGGAGTGTGGCAGGGGGAGTAAACACCATATATTTT.

The chain recombines TRBV4-1 with TRBJ2-2; TRBD1 is a possible D gene (5 bases). The CDR3 is 15 amino acids. The V end was cut by 4 bases, the J end by 3 bases, with 12 bases between. The V gene's germline CDR1 is MGHRA and CDR2 YSYEKL. The CDR3: CASSRIDSYTGELFF. DNA for the CDR3: TGCGCCAGCAGCCGCATCGACAGTTACACCGGGGAGCTGTTTTTT.

Here the CDR3 reads CASIKLQDWGSPLHF. In DNA, the CDR3 is TGTGCCAGCATCAAGCTACAGGATTGGGGTTCACCCCTCCACTTT. V gene TRBV6-5 combines with J gene TRBJ1-6, with D perhaps TRBD1 (5 bases). The V end was cut by 7 bases, the J end by 9 bases, with 19 bases between. The CDR3 spans 15 residues. Germline V gives CDR1 MNHEY, CDR2 SVGAGI.

The rearrangement uses TRBV7-9 and TRBJ2-7, with D maybe TRBD1 (6 bases). The CDR3 loop spans 13 amino acids. Germline V CDR1 and CDR2: SEHNR, FQNEAQ (reference sequence). V lost 4 bases and J 6 bases, leaving 13 bases between the germline ends. CDR3 in amino acids: CASSSSSRGEQYF. CDR3 DNA: TGTGCCAGCAGCTCCAGCAGCAGGGGCGAGCAGTACTTC.

The chain recombines TRBV25-1 with TRBJ2-7; tentatively, D is TRBD2 (5 bases). The CDR3 is made up of 14 amino acids. Germline V gene lookup returns CDR1 MGHDK and CDR2 SYGVNS. Trimming cost V 3 bases and J 5 bases, with 14 bases left between them. CDR3: CASSDGLATNEQYF. Written as DNA, the CDR3 is TGTGCCAGCAGTGACGGTCTAGCTACGAACGAGCAGTACTTC.

In this sample, this clone turned up a few times. The chain is built from TRBV19 and TRBJ2-7, with 7 bases aligning to TRBD1. V shed 5 bases, J shed 5 bases, and the junction held 15 bases outside the gene matches. The CDR3 spans 16 residues. The germline V gene encodes CDR1 LNHDA and CDR2 SQIVND (reference sequence). In DNA form, the CDR3 reads TGTGCCAGTAGTTCTTTGGGCCGGGACAGTGGCCACGAGCAGTACTTC. Translated: CASSSLGRDSGHEQYF.